This TCR beta chain emerged from a study of Graves' ophthalmopathy and Graves' hyperthyroidism. Beta-chain TCR CDR3 regions were amplified from RNA transcripts. Second-round multiplex PCR came after a first-round RT-PCR that employed HTBI primers. TCRdb passed the multiplex PCR reads through MiXCR, listing each CDR3 protein once. This table has around 1,200,000 distinct CDR3 sequences, about 40% appearing once. This sequence was found in an adult man with Graves' hyperthyroidism. The sequenced sample consisted of peripheral blood or thyroid tissue (not recorded which).

CDR3 DNA: TGTGCCCATATCCGGACTAGCTACGAGCAGTACTTC. Translating it yields CAHIRTSYEQYF. V and J are TRBV7-2 and TRBJ2-7; 7 positions match TRBD2. Germline CDR1 and CDR2: SGHTA and FQGNSA. This CDR3 has 12 amino acids. Losses at the gene ends were 11 bases for V and 3 bases for J; bases not matched to a gene: 7.